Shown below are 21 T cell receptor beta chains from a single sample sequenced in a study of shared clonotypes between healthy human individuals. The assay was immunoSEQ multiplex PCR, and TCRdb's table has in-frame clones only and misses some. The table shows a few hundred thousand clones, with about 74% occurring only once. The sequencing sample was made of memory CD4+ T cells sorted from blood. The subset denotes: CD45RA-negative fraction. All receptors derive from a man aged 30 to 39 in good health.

Here the CDR3 DNA reads TGCGCCAGCAGCTTGGCCACATTCGAATCGGACGAGCAGTACTTC. The encoded protein is CASSLATFESDEQYF. The rearrangement joins TRBV5-1 to TRBJ2-7, with D unresolved. Germline values: CDR1 SGHRS, CDR2 YFSETQ. Trimming took 0 bases from V and 5 from J, leaving 15 bases between them. This CDR3 region has 15 residues.

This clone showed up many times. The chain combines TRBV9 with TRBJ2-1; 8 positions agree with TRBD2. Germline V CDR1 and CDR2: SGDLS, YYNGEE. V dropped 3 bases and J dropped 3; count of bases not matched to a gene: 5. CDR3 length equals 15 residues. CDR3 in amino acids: CASSDYSGVYNEQFF. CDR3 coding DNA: TGTGCCAGCAGCGATTATAGCGGGGTCTACAATGAGCAGTTCTTC.

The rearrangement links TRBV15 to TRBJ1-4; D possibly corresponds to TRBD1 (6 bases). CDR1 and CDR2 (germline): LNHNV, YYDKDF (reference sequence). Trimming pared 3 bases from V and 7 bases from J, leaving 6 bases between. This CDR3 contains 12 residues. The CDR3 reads CATSRTGEKLFF. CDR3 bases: TGTGCCACCAGCAGGACAGGTGAAAAACTGTTTTTT.

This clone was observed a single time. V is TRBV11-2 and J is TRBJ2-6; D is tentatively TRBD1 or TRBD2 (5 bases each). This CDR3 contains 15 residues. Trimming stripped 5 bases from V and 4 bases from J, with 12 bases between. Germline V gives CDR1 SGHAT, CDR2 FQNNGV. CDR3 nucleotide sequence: TGTGCCAGCAGCCGGAGAGGGGCGGGGGCCAACGTCCTGACTTTC. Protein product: CASSRRGAGANVLTF.

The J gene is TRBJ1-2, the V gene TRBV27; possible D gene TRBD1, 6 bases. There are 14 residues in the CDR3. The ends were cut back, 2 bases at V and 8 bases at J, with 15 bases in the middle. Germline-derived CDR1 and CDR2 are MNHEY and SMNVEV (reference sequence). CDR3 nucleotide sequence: TGTGCCAGCAGTTTACTACAGGGACTCGGGGGCTACACCTTC. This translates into CASSLLQGLGGYTF.

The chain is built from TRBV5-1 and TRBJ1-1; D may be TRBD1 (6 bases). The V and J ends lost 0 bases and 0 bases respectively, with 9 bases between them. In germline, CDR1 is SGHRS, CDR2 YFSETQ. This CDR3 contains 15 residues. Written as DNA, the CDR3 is TGCGCCAGCAGCTTGGGGACAGCAATGAACACTGAAGCTTTCTTT. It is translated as CASSLGTAMNTEAFF.

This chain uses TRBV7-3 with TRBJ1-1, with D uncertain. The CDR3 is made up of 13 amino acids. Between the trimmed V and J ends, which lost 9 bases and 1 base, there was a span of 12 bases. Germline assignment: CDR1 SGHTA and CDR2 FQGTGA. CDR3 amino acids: CASSTFSNTEAFF. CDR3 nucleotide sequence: TGTGCCAGTTCCACCTTTTCGAACACTGAAGCTTTCTTT.

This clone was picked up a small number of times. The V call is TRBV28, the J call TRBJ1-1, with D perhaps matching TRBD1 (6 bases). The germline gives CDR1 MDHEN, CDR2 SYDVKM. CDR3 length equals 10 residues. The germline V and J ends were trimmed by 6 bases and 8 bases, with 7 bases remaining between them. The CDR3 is CASRQGEAFF. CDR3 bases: TGTGCCAGCAGACAGGGAGAAGCTTTCTTT.

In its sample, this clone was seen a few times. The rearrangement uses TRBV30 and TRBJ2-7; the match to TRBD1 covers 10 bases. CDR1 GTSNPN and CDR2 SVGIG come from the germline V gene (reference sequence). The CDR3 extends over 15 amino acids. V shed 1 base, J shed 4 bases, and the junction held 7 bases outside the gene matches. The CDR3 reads CAWSGLGTGEYEQYF. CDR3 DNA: TGTGCCTGGAGTGGTCTGGGGACAGGGGAATACGAGCAGTACTTC.

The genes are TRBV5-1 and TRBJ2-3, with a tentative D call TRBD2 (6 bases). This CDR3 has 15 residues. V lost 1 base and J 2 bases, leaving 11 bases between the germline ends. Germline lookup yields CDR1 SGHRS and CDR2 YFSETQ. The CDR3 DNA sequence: TGCGCCAGCAGCTTGTCTTGGCGGGACACAGATACGCAGTATTTT. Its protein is CASSLSWRDTDTQYF.

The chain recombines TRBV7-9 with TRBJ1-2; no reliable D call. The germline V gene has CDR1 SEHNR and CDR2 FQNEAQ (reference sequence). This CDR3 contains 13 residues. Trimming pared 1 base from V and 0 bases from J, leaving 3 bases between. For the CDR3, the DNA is TGTGCCAGCAGCTTAGTGTCTAACTATGGCTACACCTTC. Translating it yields CASSLVSNYGYTF.

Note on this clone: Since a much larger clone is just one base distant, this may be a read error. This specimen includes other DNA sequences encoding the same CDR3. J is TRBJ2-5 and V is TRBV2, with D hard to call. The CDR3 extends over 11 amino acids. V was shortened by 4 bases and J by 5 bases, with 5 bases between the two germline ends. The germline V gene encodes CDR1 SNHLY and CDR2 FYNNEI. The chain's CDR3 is CASSVRETQYF. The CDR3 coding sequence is TGTGCCAGCAGTGTTCGGGAGACCCAGTACTTC.

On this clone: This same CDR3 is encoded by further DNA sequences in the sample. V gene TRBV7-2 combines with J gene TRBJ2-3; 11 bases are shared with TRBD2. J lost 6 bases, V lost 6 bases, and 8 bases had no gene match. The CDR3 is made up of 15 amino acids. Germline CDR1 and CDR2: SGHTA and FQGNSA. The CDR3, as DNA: TGTGCCAGCAGTTTAACACTAGCGGGAGCGGATACGCAGTATTTT. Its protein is CASSLTLAGADTQYF.

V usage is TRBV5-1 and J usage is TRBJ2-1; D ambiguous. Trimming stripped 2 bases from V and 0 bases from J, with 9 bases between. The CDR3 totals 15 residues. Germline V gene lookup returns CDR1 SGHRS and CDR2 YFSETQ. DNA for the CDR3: TGCGCCAGCAGCTTCCTATCGAGCTCCTACAATGAGCAGTTCTTC. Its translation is CASSFLSSSYNEQFF.

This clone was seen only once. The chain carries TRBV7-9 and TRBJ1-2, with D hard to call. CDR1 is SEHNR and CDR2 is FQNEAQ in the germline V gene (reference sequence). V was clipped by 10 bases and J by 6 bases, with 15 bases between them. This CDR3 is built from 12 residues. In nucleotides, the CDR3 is TGTGCCACCACAGAAAATCCCGATGGCTACACCTTC. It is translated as CATTENPDGYTF.

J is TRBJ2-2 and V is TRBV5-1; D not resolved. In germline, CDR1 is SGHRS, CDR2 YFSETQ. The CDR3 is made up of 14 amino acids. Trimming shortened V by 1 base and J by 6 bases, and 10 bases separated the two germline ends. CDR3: CASSLRTDAGELFF. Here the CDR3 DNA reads TGCGCCAGCAGCTTGAGGACGGATGCCGGGGAGCTGTTTTTT.

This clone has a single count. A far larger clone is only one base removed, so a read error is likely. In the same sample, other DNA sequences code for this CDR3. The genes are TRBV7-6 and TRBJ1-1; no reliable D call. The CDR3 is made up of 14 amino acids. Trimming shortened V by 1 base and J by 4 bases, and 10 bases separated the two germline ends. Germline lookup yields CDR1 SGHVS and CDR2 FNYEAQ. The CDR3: CASSLDFGGTEAFF. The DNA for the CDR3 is TGTGCCAGCAGCTTAGATTTTGGAGGCACTGAAGCTTTCTTT.

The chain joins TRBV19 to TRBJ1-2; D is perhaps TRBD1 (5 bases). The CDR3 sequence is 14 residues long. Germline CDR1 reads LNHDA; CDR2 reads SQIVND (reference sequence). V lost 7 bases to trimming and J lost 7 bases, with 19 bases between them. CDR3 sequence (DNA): TGTGCCAGTATCCCCCGGGGGGGGGTCGGTGGCTACACCTTC. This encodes CASIPRGGVGGYTF.

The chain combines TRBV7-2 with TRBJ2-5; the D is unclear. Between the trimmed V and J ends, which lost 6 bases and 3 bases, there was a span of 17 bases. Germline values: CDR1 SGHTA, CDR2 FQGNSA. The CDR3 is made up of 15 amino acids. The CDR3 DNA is TGTGCCAGCAGTTTGGCCGGCACAGCAGAAGAGACCCAGTACTTC. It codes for CASSLAGTAEETQYF.

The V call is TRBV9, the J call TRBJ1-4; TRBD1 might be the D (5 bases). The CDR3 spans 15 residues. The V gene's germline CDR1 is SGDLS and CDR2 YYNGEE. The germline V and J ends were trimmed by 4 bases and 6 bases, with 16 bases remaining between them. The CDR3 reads CASSLSPGRHEKLFF. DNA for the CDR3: TGTGCCAGCAGCCTGAGTCCAGGGCGCCATGAAAAACTGTTTTTT.

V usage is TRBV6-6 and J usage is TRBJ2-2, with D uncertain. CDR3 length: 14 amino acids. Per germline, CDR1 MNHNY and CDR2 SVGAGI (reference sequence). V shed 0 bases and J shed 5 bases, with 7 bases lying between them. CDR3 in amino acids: CASSYSTGTGELFF. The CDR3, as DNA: TGTGCCAGCAGTTACTCGACTGGGACCGGGGAGCTGTTTTTT.